These T cell receptor beta chains were read from a single sample in a study of T cells after posttransplantation cyclophosphamide. Only in-frame clones appear in the TCRdb table, and some are missing; sequencing was by immunoSEQ multiplex PCR. The table lists 20,000 to 30,000 clones, around 86% of them singletons. What was sequenced was PBMCs. The receptors were sampled from a woman between 55 and 75 years old with a blood cancer, CMV-positive, and with a related stem cell donor. Each CDR3 is given with its conserved first and last residue. Each record gives: V gene, clone size, D gene, J gene, CDR3 DNA, CDR3 protein. D genes are given only for firm matches. Size is stated for part of the rows, as once, few or many counts, or as a class when the clone is expanded.

V: TRBV11-2
size: -
D: -
J: TRBJ2-5
DNA: TGTGCCAGCAGCTTATATGGACAGCAAGAGACCCAGTACTTC
CDR3: CASSLYGQQETQYF

V: TRBV30
size: once
D: TRBD1
J: TRBJ2-5
DNA: TGTGCCTGGAGTGTACAGGGGGGAGGCCTAGAGACCCAGTACTTC
CDR3: CAWSVQGGGLETQYF

V: TRBV9
size: -
D: -
J: TRBJ2-5
DNA: TGTGCCAGCAGCCCACCTGGGGGCCCCGAGACCCAGTACTTC
CDR3: CASSPPGGPETQYF

V: TRBV27
size: -
D: -
J: TRBJ2-1
DNA: TGCGCCAGCACAAGTTTTTCAGTCAGGGGATACAATGAGCAGTTCTTC
CDR3: CASTSFSVRGYNEQFF

V: TRBV6-1
size: -
D: TRBD1
J: TRBJ1-5
DNA: TGTGCCAGCAGTGACCGCCGGGACAGGGGGCGTCAGCCCCAGCATTTT
CDR3: CASSDRRDRGRQPQHF

V: TRBV6-1
size: -
D: TRBD1
J: TRBJ1-2
DNA: TGTGCCAGCAGAGCATTGACAGGGGGCATTGGCTACACCTTC
CDR3: CASRALTGGIGYTF

V: TRBV2
size: -
D: TRBD1
J: TRBJ2-5
DNA: TGTGCCAGCAGTGAAGTGACAGGGTCTGTGCCCCAGTACTTC
CDR3: CASSEVTGSVPQYF

V: TRBV6-6
size: -
D: TRBD2
J: TRBJ2-7
DNA: TGTGCCAGCAGTTACTCCCCCCCGGGAGGCCCCTACGAGCAGTACTTC
CDR3: CASSYSPPGGPYEQYF

V: TRBV5-8
size: -
D: -
J: TRBJ1-2
DNA: TGTGCCAGCAGCCAAGAGGGAATCGTCGGAGGCTACACCTTC
CDR3: CASSQEGIVGGYTF

V: TRBV6-6
size: once
D: TRBD2
J: TRBJ2-1
DNA: TGTGCCAGCACCCAGGCGGGGGTGCTATACAATGAGCAGTTCTTC
CDR3: CASTQAGVLYNEQFF

V: TRBV5-6
size: few
D: TRBD1
J: TRBJ2-5
DNA: TGTGCCAGCAGCTCGACAGGGGGCTCAGAGACCCAGTACTTC
CDR3: CASSSTGGSETQYF

V: TRBV6-5
size: -
D: TRBD1
J: TRBJ1-2
DNA: TGTGCCAGCAGTTACAGTCGACAGGGGAGCGGCTATGGCTACACCTTC
CDR3: CASSYSRQGSGYGYTF

V: TRBV6-1
size: -
D: -
J: TRBJ2-3
DNA: TGTGCCAGCGGGAGAGGTACAGATACGCAGTATTTT
CDR3: CASGRGTDTQYF

V: TRBV20-1
size: -
D: -
J: TRBJ2-3
DNA: TGCAGTGCAGAACAGGGACACGCGCAGTATTTT
CDR3: CSAEQGHAQYF

V: TRBV19
size: -
D: TRBD2
J: TRBJ2-7
DNA: TGTGCCAGCAGGACTAGCGGGGGACCCTACGAGCAGTACTTC
CDR3: CASRTSGGPYEQYF

V: TRBV7-2
size: -
D: TRBD2
J: TRBJ2-7
DNA: TGTGCCAGCAGCTTTCGGACTAGCGGAAACTACGAGCAGTACTTC
CDR3: CASSFRTSGNYEQYF

V: TRBV10-3
size: -
D: TRBD2
J: TRBJ2-7
DNA: TGTGCCATCAGTGATTGGCTAGCGGGGGAGCAGTACTTC
CDR3: CAISDWLAGEQYF

V: TRBV5-1
size: -
D: -
J: TRBJ2-1
DNA: TGCGCCAGCAGCTTCCGTCTCGCTGGACTTGCCAATGAGCAGTTCTTC
CDR3: CASSFRLAGLANEQFF

V: TRBV6-1
size: few
D: -
J: TRBJ1-3
DNA: TGTGCCAGCCTCATCGGAGTTCTCTCTGGAAACACCATATATTTT
CDR3: CASLIGVLSGNTIYF

V: TRBV4-2
size: -
D: TRBD2
J: TRBJ2-7
DNA: TGTGCCAGCAGCCAATTTGTTACGGCGGGAGGCTCCGAGCAGTACTTC
CDR3: CASSQFVTAGGSEQYF

V: TRBV5-4
size: -
D: -
J: TRBJ2-7
DNA: TGTGCCAGCAGCGGGGTTGCAGGGTCCTACGAGCAGTACTTC
CDR3: CASSGVAGSYEQYF

V: TRBV7-7
size: once
D: -
J: TRBJ2-3
DNA: TGTGCCAGCAGCTTAACAGGAGTGACAGATACGCAGTATTTT
CDR3: CASSLTGVTDTQYF

V: TRBV6-1
size: -
D: -
J: TRBJ2-2
DNA: TGTGCCAGCAGTCAAGGCCGACAGACCAACACCGGGGAGCTGTTTTTT
CDR3: CASSQGRQTNTGELFF

V: TRBV12-5
size: -
D: TRBD2
J: TRBJ2-1
DNA: TGTGCTAGTGCCACTAGCGGAGGCACAAATGAGCAGTTCTTC
CDR3: CASATSGGTNEQFF

V: TRBV6-4
size: -
D: -
J: TRBJ1-4
DNA: TGTGCCAGCATGGCTAAGGGGCGAAGAAATGAAAAACTGTTTTTT
CDR3: CASMAKGRRNEKLFF

V: TRBV5-1
size: -
D: TRBD2
J: TRBJ2-7
DNA: TGCGCCAGCAGCCGACGACCTGGGACTAGCGACTCCTACGAGCAGTACTTC
CDR3: CASSRRPGTSDSYEQYF

V: TRBV7-2
size: -
D: -
J: TRBJ2-7
DNA: TGTGCCAGCAGCGCCACTTACGAGCAGTACTTC
CDR3: CASSATYEQYF

V: TRBV4-1
size: -
D: TRBD2
J: TRBJ2-2
DNA: TGCGCCAGCAGCCACGGGACTAGCGGGACGGGCGGGGAGCTGTTTTTT
CDR3: CASSHGTSGTGGELFF

V: TRBV2
size: few
D: TRBD1
J: TRBJ2-1
DNA: TGTGCCAGCAGTCCTCCGGGACAGGGGCGTTGGAATGAGCAGTTCTTC
CDR3: CASSPPGQGRWNEQFF

V: TRBV6-4
size: few
D: -
J: TRBJ1-1
DNA: TGTGCCAGCAGTGACGTCAGGGGCACTGAAGCTTTCTTT
CDR3: CASSDVRGTEAFF

V: TRBV27
size: -
D: -
J: TRBJ2-3
DNA: TGTGCCAGCAGTTGGGGGGGCGCAGATACGCAGTATTTT
CDR3: CASSWGGADTQYF

V: TRBV7-3
size: -
D: -
J: TRBJ2-2
DNA: TGTGCCAGCAGCCCGCTAACCGGGGAGCTGTTTTTT
CDR3: CASSPLTGELFF

V: TRBV18
size: -
D: TRBD1
J: TRBJ1-1
DNA: TGTGCCAGCTCACCTTCTTTAACAGGGGGCCAGAACACTGAAGCTTTCTTT
CDR3: CASSPSLTGGQNTEAFF

V: TRBV29-1
size: -
D: TRBD2
J: TRBJ2-7
DNA: TGCAGCGTTATTCTCGGCGGGAGGGTGAACGAGCAGTACTTC
CDR3: CSVILGGRVNEQYF

V: TRBV5-4
size: -
D: -
J: TRBJ1-2
DNA: TGTGCCAGCAGCTTGGTACACGACACCTTC
CDR3: CASSLVHDTF

V: TRBV5-6
size: few
D: TRBD2
J: TRBJ2-5
DNA: TGTGCCAGCAGCTTGGACCCTAGCGGGAAAGAGACCCAGTACTTC
CDR3: CASSLDPSGKETQYF

V: TRBV5-1
size: -
D: TRBD1
J: TRBJ1-6
DNA: TGCGCCAGCAGCTTGAATCCGGGACAGGGTAATTCACCCCTCCACTTT
CDR3: CASSLNPGQGNSPLHF

V: TRBV10-1
size: -
D: TRBD1
J: TRBJ2-7
DNA: TGCGCCAGCAGTCTGACAGGGATCAACGAGCAGTACTTC
CDR3: CASSLTGINEQYF

V: TRBV20-1
size: -
D: -
J: TRBJ1-1
DNA: TGCAGTGCCGGGAGGGGGACTGAAGCTTTCTTT
CDR3: CSAGRGTEAFF

V: TRBV5-5
size: -
D: -
J: TRBJ2-1
DNA: TGTGCCAGCAGCTTGGGACTTTACAATGAGCAGTTCTTC
CDR3: CASSLGLYNEQFF

V: TRBV5-1
size: -
D: TRBD1
J: TRBJ2-5
DNA: TGCGCCAGCAGCACGGGACAGGGGGCTCAAGAGACCCAGTACTTC
CDR3: CASSTGQGAQETQYF

V: TRBV5-1
size: -
D: -
J: TRBJ2-5
DNA: TGCGCCAGCAGCTCAAACACAGGGCAAGAGACCCAGTACTTC
CDR3: CASSSNTGQETQYF

V: TRBV6-6
size: -
D: -
J: TRBJ1-6
DNA: TGTGCCAGCACTTTGGGGCGAGGCGAGTATTCACCCCTCCACTTT
CDR3: CASTLGRGEYSPLHF

V: TRBV6-5
size: -
D: -
J: TRBJ2-7
DNA: TGTGCCAGCAGTTCTAACTACGAGCAGTACTTC
CDR3: CASSSNYEQYF

V: TRBV7-9
size: -
D: -
J: TRBJ1-2
DNA: TGTGCCAGCAGCTTAGACGGGAATAGCTACACCTTC
CDR3: CASSLDGNSYTF

V: TRBV2
size: -
D: TRBD1
J: TRBJ2-2
DNA: TGTGCCAGCAGGGACAGGGGGCCTTCCGGGGAGCTGTTTTTT
CDR3: CASRDRGPSGELFF

V: TRBV19
size: -
D: TRBD1
J: TRBJ2-4
DNA: TGTGCCAGTAGTATTCGGGACAGTAGCATTCAGTACTTC
CDR3: CASSIRDSSIQYF

V: TRBV5-8
size: -
D: -
J: TRBJ2-5
DNA: TGTGCCAGCAGCCCCCGGGTTTTCGAGACCCAGTACTTC
CDR3: CASSPRVFETQYF

V: TRBV5-4
size: -
D: TRBD2
J: TRBJ2-5
DNA: TGTGCCAGCAGCGCCCAGACTAGCGGGAGTGCAGAGACCCAGTACTTC
CDR3: CASSAQTSGSAETQYF

V: TRBV7-8
size: once
D: TRBD2
J: TRBJ2-1
DNA: TGTGCCAGCATGAAGGAACTACGGGGGGGAAATGAGCAGTTCTTC
CDR3: CASMKELRGGNEQFF

V: TRBV30
size: -
D: -
J: TRBJ2-1
DNA: TGTGCCTGTATCCTCCCTACAGGGACGAATGAGCAGTTCTTC
CDR3: CACILPTGTNEQFF

V: TRBV5-1
size: -
D: TRBD2
J: TRBJ2-5
DNA: TGCGCCAGCAGCCAAGGACTAGCGGGAGTTACTGAGACCCAGTACTTC
CDR3: CASSQGLAGVTETQYF

V: TRBV30
size: -
D: -
J: TRBJ2-7
DNA: TGTGCCTGGAGCCCACCTAGACACTTGGGGGGCGAGCAGTACTTC
CDR3: CAWSPPRHLGGEQYF